This T cell receptor beta chain was found in a study of shared T cell receptors in the human thymus. Clones were sequenced by immunoSEQ multiplex PCR, and TCRdb holds only the in-frame ones, with some missing. The repertoire holds about 380,000 clones, with approximately 95% as singletons. The CDR3 contains 13 residues. The V and J ends lost 4 bases and 9 bases respectively, with 14 bases between them. Looked up from germline, CDR1 is SGHRS and CDR2 is YFSETQ. The chain employs TRBV5-1 and TRBJ2-1; no reliable D call. Material: thymocytes. The TCR sequence derives from a human donor. The CDR3 DNA follows: TGCGCCAGCAGCCCGCTTGGTGGGTCTGAGCAGTTCTTC. It codes for CASSPLGGSEQFF.